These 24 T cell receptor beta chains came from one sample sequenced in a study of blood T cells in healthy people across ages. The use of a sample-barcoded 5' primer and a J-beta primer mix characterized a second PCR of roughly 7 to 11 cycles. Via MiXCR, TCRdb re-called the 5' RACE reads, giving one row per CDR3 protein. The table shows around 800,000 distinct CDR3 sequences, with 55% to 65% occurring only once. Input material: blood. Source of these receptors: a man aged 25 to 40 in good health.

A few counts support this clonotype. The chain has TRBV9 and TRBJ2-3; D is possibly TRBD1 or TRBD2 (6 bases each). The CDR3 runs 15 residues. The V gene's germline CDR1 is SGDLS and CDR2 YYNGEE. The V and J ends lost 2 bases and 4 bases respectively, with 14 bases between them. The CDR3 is CASSVRPGAADTQYF. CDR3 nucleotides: TGTGCCAGCAGCGTCCGACCGGGGGCCGCAGATACGCAGTATTTT.

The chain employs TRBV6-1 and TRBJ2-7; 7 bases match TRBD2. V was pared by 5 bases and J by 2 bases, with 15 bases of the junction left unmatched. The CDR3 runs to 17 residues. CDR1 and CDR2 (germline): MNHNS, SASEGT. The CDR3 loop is CASSIIRTSGEPYEQYF. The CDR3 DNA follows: TGTGCCAGCAGTATTATTAGAACCAGCGGGGAGCCCTACGAGCAGTACTTC.

The CDR3 sequence: CASSNWWDRNYEQYF. Here the CDR3 DNA reads TGTGCCAGCAGCAATTGGTGGGACAGGAACTACGAGCAGTACTTC. V is TRBV21-1 and J is TRBJ2-7; the table gives TRBD1 as D, unverified against the DNA. TRBV21-1 is listed as a pseudogene. The CDR3 spans 15 residues.

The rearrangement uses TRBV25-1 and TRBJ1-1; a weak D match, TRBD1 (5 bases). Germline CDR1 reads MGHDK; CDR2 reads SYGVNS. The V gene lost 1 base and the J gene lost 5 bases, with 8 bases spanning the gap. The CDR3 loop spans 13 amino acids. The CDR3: CASSESGGTEAFF. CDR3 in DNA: TGTGCCAGCAGTGAATCGGGGGGGACTGAAGCTTTCTTT.

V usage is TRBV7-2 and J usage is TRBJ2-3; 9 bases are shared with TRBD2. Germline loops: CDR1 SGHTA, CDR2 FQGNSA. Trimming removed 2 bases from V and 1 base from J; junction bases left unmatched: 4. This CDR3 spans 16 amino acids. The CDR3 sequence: CASSLPTSGRTDTQYF. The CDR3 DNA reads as TGTGCCAGCAGCTTACCGACTAGCGGTCGCACAGATACGCAGTATTTT. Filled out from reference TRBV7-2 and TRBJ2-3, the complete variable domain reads GAGVSQSPSNKVTEKGKDVELRCDPISGHTALYWYRQSLGQGLEFLIYFQGNSAPDKSGLPSDRFSAERTGGSVSTLTIQRTQQEDSAVYLCASSLPTSGRTDTQYFGPGTRLTVL.

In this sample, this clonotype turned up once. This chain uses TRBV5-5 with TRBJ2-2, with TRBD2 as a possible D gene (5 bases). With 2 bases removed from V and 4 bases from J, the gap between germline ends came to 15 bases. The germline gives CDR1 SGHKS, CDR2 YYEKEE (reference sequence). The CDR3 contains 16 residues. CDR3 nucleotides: TGTGCCAGCAGCTTTACTAGTTGGGAACCCACCGGGGAGCTGTTTTTT. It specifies CASSFTSWEPTGELFF.

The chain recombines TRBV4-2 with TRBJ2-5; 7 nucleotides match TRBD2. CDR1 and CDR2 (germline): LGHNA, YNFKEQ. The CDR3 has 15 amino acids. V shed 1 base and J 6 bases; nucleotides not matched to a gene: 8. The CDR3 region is CASSQGSGTKKTQYF. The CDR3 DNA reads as TGTGCCAGCAGCCAAGGTTCGGGGACTAAGAAGACCCAGTACTTC.

CDR3 coding DNA: TGTGCCAGCAGCCTAAAGGGGGGGCCCCTCCACTTT. Residues: CASSLKGGPLHF. The chain joins TRBV7-6 to TRBJ1-6, with D possibly being TRBD1 (6 bases). The germline V gene has CDR1 SGHVS and CDR2 FNYEAQ. The CDR3 consists of 12 residues. V lost 5 bases and J lost 13, with 12 bases in between.

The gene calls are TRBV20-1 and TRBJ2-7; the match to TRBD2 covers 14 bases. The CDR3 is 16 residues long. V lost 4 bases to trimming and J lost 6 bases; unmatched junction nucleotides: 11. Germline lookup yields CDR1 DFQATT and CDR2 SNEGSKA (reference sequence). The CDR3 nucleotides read TGCAGTGCTACCCTAGGACTAGCGGGGGGCACGTTCGAGCAGTACTTC. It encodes CSATLGLAGGTFEQYF.

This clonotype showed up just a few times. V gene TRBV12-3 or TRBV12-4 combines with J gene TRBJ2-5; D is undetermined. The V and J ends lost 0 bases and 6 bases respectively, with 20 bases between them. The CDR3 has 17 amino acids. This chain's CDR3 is CASSLAQLGPRPKTQYF. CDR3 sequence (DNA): TGTGCCAGCAGTTTAGCACAGCTAGGCCCCCGTCCCAAGACCCAGTACTTC.

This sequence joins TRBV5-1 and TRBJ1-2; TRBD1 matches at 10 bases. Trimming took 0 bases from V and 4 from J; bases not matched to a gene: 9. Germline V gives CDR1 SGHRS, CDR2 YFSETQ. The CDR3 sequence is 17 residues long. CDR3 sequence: CASSLGPTGGSGYGYTF. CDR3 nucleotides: TGCGCCAGCAGCTTGGGGCCGACAGGGGGCTCTGGCTATGGCTACACCTTC.

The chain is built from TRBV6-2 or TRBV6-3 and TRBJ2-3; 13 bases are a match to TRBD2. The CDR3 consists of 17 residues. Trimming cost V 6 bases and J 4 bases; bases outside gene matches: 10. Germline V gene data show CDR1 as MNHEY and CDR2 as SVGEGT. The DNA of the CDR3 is TGTGCCAGCAGCTCAATGGGACTAGCGGGGATTCCAGATACGCAGTATTTT. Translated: CASSSMGLAGIPDTQYF.

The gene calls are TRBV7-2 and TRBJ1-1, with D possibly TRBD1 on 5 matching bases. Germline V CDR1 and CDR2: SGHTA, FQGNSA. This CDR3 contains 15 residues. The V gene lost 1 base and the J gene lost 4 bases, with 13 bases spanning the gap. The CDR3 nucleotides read TGTGCCAGCAGCTTAGAACCGAGGGGTGGCACTGAAGCTTTCTTT. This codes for CASSLEPRGGTEAFF.

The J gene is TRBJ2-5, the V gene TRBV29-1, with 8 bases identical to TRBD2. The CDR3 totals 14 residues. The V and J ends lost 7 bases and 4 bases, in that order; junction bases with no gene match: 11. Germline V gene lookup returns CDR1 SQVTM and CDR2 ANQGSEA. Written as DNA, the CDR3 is TGCAGCGGATCAGCACCGGGGGGGCCAGAGACCCAGTACTTC. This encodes CSGSAPGGPETQYF. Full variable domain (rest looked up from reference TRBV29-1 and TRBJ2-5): SAVISQKPSRDICQRGTSLTIQCQVDSQVTMMFWYRQQPGQSLTLIATANQGSEATYESGFVIDKFPISRPNLTFSTLTVSNMSPEDSSIYLCSGSAPGGPETQYFGPGTRLLVL.

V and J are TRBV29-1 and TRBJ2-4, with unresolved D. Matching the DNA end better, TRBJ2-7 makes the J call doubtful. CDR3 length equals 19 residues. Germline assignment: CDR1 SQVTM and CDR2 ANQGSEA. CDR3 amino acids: CSVEDFVVGASSWAYEQYF. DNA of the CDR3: TGCAGCGTTGAAGATTTTGTAGTTGGCGCGTCGTCATGGGCCTACGAGCAGTACTTC.

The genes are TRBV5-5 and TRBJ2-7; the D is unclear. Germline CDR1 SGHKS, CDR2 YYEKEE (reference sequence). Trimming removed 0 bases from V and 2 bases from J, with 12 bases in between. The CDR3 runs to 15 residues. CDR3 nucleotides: TGTGCCAGCAGCTTGGCAGGTCGGAATGCCTACGAGCAGTACTTC. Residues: CASSLAGRNAYEQYF.

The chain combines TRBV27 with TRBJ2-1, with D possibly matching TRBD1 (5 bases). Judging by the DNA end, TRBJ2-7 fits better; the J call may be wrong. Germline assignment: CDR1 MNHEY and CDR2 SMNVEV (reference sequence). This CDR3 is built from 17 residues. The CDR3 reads CASSLSSSGRAYNEQYF. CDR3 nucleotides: TGTGCCAGCAGTTTATCGAGCTCGGGCAGGGCTTACAATGAGCAGTACTTC.

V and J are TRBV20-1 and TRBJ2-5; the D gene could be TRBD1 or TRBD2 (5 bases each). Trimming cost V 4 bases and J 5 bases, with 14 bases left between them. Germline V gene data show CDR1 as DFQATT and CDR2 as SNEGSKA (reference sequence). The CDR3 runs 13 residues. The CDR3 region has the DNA TGCAGTGCTATTCGAAGAGGGGCGGAGACCCAGTACTTC. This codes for CSAIRRGAETQYF.

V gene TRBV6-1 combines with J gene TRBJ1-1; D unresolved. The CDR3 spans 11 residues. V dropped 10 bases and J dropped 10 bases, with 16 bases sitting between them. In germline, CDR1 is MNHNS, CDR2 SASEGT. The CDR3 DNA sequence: TGTGCCACACTAGGGCAGCTGGGAGCTTTCTTT. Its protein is CATLGQLGAFF.

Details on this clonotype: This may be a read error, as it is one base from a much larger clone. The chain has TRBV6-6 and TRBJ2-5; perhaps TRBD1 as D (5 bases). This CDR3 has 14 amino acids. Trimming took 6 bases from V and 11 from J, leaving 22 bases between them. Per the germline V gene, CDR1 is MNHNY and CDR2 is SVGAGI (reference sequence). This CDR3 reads CASSRNRQTDEQYF. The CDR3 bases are TGTGCCAGCAGCAGGAATAGACAGACCGATGAGCAGTACTTC.

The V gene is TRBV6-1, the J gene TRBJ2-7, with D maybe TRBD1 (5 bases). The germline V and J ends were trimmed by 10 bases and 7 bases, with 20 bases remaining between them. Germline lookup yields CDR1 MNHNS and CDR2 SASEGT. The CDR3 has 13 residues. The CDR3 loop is CATRGRQHREQYF. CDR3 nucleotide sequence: TGTGCCACCCGAGGAAGACAGCATCGGGAGCAGTACTTC.

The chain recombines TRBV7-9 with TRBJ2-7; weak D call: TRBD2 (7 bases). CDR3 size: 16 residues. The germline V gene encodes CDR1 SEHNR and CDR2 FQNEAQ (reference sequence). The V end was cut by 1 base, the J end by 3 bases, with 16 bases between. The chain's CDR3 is CASSLEGGRINYEQYF. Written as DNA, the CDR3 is TGTGCCAGCAGCTTAGAGGGGGGGAGAATAAACTACGAGCAGTACTTC.

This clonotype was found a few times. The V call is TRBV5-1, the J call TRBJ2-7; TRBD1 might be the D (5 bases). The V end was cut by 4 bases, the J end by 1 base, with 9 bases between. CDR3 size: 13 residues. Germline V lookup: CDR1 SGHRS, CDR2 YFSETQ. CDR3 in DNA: TGCGCCAGCAGCCATGGGGCTTCCTACGAGCAGTACTTC. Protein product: CASSHGASYEQYF.

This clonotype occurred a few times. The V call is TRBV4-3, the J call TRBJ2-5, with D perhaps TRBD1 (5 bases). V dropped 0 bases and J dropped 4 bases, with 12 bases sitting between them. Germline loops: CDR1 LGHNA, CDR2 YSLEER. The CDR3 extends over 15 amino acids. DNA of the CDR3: TGCGCCAGCAGCCAAGAAATCGTCAGGGTAGAGACCCAGTACTTC. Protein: CASSQEIVRVETQYF.